This is a list of T cell receptor beta chains from one sample in a study of blood T cell repertoires in COVID-19. The method was immunoSEQ multiplex PCR; TCRdb's version includes in-frame clones alone and lacks a portion of them. Here the sample spans around 140,000 clones, roughly 88% being singletons. Source material: peripheral blood. The receptors come from a human donor in a cohort sampled during active COVID-19. The CDR3 runs from the conserved cysteine through the conserved F or W. A D gene is named only where the DNA matches it firmly.

CDR3aa: CASSSSEAVRFREQFF; CDR3nt: TGTGCCAGCTCATCCTCCGAGGCAGTGCGGTTCCGGGAGCAGTTCTTC; d_gene: NA; j_gene: TRBJ2-1; v_gene: TRBV18
CDR3aa: CASSLDPGTAYNEQFF; CDR3nt: TGTGCCAGCAGCTTGGACCCCGGGACAGCCTACAATGAGCAGTTCTTC; d_gene: TRBD1; j_gene: TRBJ2-1; v_gene: TRBV5-5
CDR3aa: CASSQVPGVKLFF; CDR3nt: TGTGCCAGCAGCCAAGTCCCGGGAGTAAAACTGTTTTTT; d_gene: NA; j_gene: TRBJ1-4; v_gene: TRBV14
CDR3aa: CASSHSLGGSNEKLFF; CDR3nt: TGCGCCAGCAGCCATAGTTTAGGGGGTTCTAATGAAAAACTGTTTTTT; d_gene: NA; j_gene: TRBJ1-4; v_gene: TRBV4-3
CDR3aa: CASSVGGGTEAFF; CDR3nt: TGTGCCAGCAGTGTTGGGGGAGGGACTGAAGCTTTCTTT; d_gene: NA; j_gene: TRBJ1-1; v_gene: TRBV6-2/TRBV6-3
CDR3aa: CASSIGQYNSPLHF; CDR3nt: TGTGCCAGTAGTATAGGACAGTATAATTCACCCCTCCACTTT; d_gene: NA; j_gene: TRBJ1-6; v_gene: TRBV19
CDR3aa: CASSYAGQTTDTQYF; CDR3nt: TGTGCCAGCAGCTACGCAGGACAGACCACAGATACGCAGTATTTT; d_gene: NA; j_gene: TRBJ2-3; v_gene: TRBV7-2
CDR3aa: CASSLVQGSGNTIYF; CDR3nt: TGCGCCAGCAGCTTGGTCCAGGGCTCAGGAAACACCATATATTTT; d_gene: NA; j_gene: TRBJ1-3; v_gene: TRBV5-1
CDR3aa: CASSLGRTGGGYTF; CDR3nt: TGCGCCAGCAGCTTGGGGCGGACAGGGGGCGGCTACACCTTC; d_gene: TRBD1; j_gene: TRBJ1-2; v_gene: TRBV5-1
CDR3aa: CASSSRKGASDEQYF; CDR3nt: TGTGCCAGCAGCTCGCGAAAGGGGGCATCGGACGAGCAGTACTTC; d_gene: TRBD1; j_gene: TRBJ2-7; v_gene: TRBV5-4
CDR3aa: CASSLGQGYGYTF; CDR3nt: TGTGCCAGCAGCTTAGGACAGGGCTATGGCTACACCTTC; d_gene: TRBD1; j_gene: TRBJ1-2; v_gene: TRBV7-3
CDR3aa: CASSPWGTPNPGTGELFF; CDR3nt: TGTGCCAGCAGCCCATGGGGGACACCCAACCCGGGAACCGGGGAGCTGTTTTTT; d_gene: NA; j_gene: TRBJ2-2; v_gene: TRBV7-3
CDR3aa: CAGAERSSYNEQFF; CDR3nt: TGTGCCGGCGCGGAGCGGTCCTCCTACAATGAGCAGTTCTTC; d_gene: NA; j_gene: TRBJ2-1; v_gene: TRBV7-9